Given below is one TCR beta chain in context. Its antigen is still unknown. The template used for profiling TCR beta VDJ and CDR3 was genomic DNA. TCRdb recomputed calls from the reads with MiXCR, one row per CDR3 protein. There are roughly 80,000 distinct CDR3 sequences in the sample; around 70% occur only once, and 65% to 85% lies in the top ten. This entry belongs to a study of CD8+CD57+ T cells in acquired aplastic anemia. Study details: When averaged, DNA from sorted CD4+ and CD8+ cells came to approximately 3.2 ug. General study results and limits: Between patients and controls, CD8+ Simpson's diversity did not vary significantly. Under 35 was the count of CD8+ CDR3 sequences that patients shared with controls.

Sequencing was done on patients that had shown CD8+CD57+ cell expansion by flow cytometry. The cohort consisted entirely of patients having severe acquired aplastic anemia. This CDR3 spans 14 amino acids. Germline CDR1 and CDR2: ENHRY and SYGVKD. V was clipped by 8 bases and J by 4 bases; unmatched bases: 6. The specimen sequenced was sorted CD4+, CD8+, or CD8+CD57+ T cells (not recorded which) from PBMCs. The TCR was taken from a human donor with aplastic anemia. The chain couples TRBV10-3 to TRBJ1-2, with 11 bases that match TRBD1. The CDR3 nucleotides read TGTGCCATCCGGACAGGGGGCGAACTCTATGGCTACACCTTC. Protein product: CAIRTGGELYGYTF.